This TCR beta chain derives from a study of cytomegalovirus exposure and HLA in healthy donors. Broader study findings: Testing in vitro showed a few CMV-associated chains specific for CMV antigens. Analysis was performed later, and it showed HLA-associated TCR beta chains to be more clonally expanded than equally common others. TCR beta sequences numbering 15,000 to 20,000 were associated with HLA alleles at 0.05 false discovery rate in a later analysis.

Remarks on this clone: The antigen is undetermined. A junction end diverges from the germline sequence, so it may reflect a read error.

Use of 60 Vbeta and 13 Jbeta primers characterized the PCR. Libraries were prepared by immunoSEQ multiplex PCR; TCRdb keeps only in-frame clonotypes and omits some of them. The sample has around 98,000 clones; roughly 76% are singletons. The germline V gene encodes CDR1 KGHSH and CDR2 LQKENI. CDR3 size: 16 residues. The rearrangement uses TRBV18 and TRBJ1-4; possible D gene TRBD1, 6 bases. The TCR comes from a female donor in good health and CMV-seronegative. The specimen sequenced was PBMCs. The CDR3 reads CASSPPYGTTYEKLFF. CDR3 in DNA: TGTGCCAGCTCACCACCTTACGGGACAACTTATGAAAAACTGTTTTTT.